A single sample is the source of the 7 T cell receptor beta chains below, sequenced in a study of blood T cell repertoires in COVID-19. TCRdb's table, derived via immunoSEQ multiplex PCR, lists solely in-frame clones and lacks some. This table holds about 250,000 clones, 87% found once. Specimen: PBMCs or T cells enriched from blood (not recorded which). These TCRs come from a woman between 25 and 40 years old with acute COVID-19.

V gene TRBV6-5 combines with J gene TRBJ1-3, with D uncertain. Trimming removed 5 bases from V and 6 bases from J, with 14 bases in between. The length of the CDR3 is 14 residues. Looked up from germline, CDR1 is MNHEY and CDR2 is SVGAGI. The CDR3 DNA reads TGTGCCAGCAGTACATACACAAATCAAAACACCATATATTTT. This translates into CASSTYTNQNTIYF.

The rearrangement uses TRBV4-3 and TRBJ2-3; TRBD1 aligns across 8 bases. CDR1 is LGHNA and CDR2 is YSLEER in the germline V gene. Trimming at V came to 3 bases and at J to 5 bases, leaving 4 bases not matched to a gene. The CDR3 has 14 residues. CDR3 DNA sequence: TGCGCCAGCAGCCACGGACAGGGAGTAGATACGCAGTATTTT. It translates to CASSHGQGVDTQYF.

The V and J genes are TRBV19 and TRBJ1-4; D is unclear. V gave up 8 bases and J gave up 4 bases, with 11 bases separating them. CDR1 is LNHDA, CDR2 SQIVND, per germline (reference sequence). The CDR3 runs 13 residues. The CDR3 coding sequence is TGTGCCAGTGCGGGCCCCTATAATGAAAAACTGTTTTTT. Translation: CASAGPYNEKLFF.

The chain joins TRBV4-1 to TRBJ2-5; D gene uncertain. The germline CDR1 and CDR2 sequences are MGHRA and YSYEKL. Trimming took 0 bases from V and 5 from J, leaving 13 bases between them. CDR3 length: 15 amino acids. The CDR3 coding sequence is TGCGCCAGCAGCCAAGATCGAGCCCAACAGGAGACCCAGTACTTC. Amino acids: CASSQDRAQQETQYF.

This chain links TRBV29-1 with TRBJ2-7, with a weak D call TRBD2 (7 bases). The V end was cut by 0 bases, the J end by 5 bases, with 17 bases between. The germline CDR1 and CDR2 sequences are SQVTM and ANQGSEA. This CDR3 is 15 amino acids long. CDR3 sequence reads: CSVEDRGGPENEQYF. The CDR3 region has the DNA TGCAGCGTTGAAGATAGGGGGGGGCCCGAGAACGAGCAGTACTTC.

This clone was observed a handful of times. This CDR3 is CAISESKKPGQGLYSNQPQHF. The DNA of the CDR3 is TGTGCCATCAGTGAGTCGAAGAAACCGGGACAGGGGTTATATAGCAATCAGCCCCAGCATTTT. J is TRBJ1-5 and V is TRBV10-3, with TRBD1 identical over 10 bases. Germline assignment: CDR1 ENHRY and CDR2 SYGVKD. V dropped 0 bases and J dropped 0; count of bases not matched to a gene: 14. This CDR3 is 21 amino acids long.

The CDR3 nucleotides read TGTGCCAGCAGCTTAGCCGGGACAGGTGCGAGCAATGAGCAGTTCTTC. The encoded protein is CASSLAGTGASNEQFF. This sequence joins TRBV7-9 and TRBJ2-1; 8 bases are a match to TRBD1. V lost 0 bases, J lost 6 bases, and 7 bases stayed unmatched. The CDR3 is made up of 16 amino acids. The germline gives CDR1 SEHNR, CDR2 FQNEAQ (reference sequence).